Here is one T cell receptor beta chain with its context. What it binds is unknown. TCRdb keeps only in-frame clones here, not all; method: immunoSEQ multiplex PCR. Found here are around 95,000 clones, more than 75% of them singletons; the top ten hold roughly 0.97%. This sample was included in a study of graft-versus-host responses after intestinal transplantation. The overall study: After anti-thymocyte globulin induction, recipients took tacrolimus and steroids for approximately 3 years.

Material: unstimulated CD4+ T cells sorted from spleen or lymph node cells, obtained before transplant. The origin of this receptor is a human donor who was the organ donor for an intestinal transplant.

This CDR3 reads CASSDEPGLSSLYTGELFF. As DNA, the CDR3 is TGTGCCAGCAGTGACGAACCAGGACTCAGTTCGCTCTACACCGGGGAGCTGTTTTTT. The chain employs TRBV2 and TRBJ2-2; D possibly corresponds to TRBD2 (5 bases). Germline V gene sequence: CDR1 SNHLY, CDR2 FYNNEI. Trimming removed 3 bases at V and 3 bases at J, with 23 bases between. The CDR3 covers 19 residues.